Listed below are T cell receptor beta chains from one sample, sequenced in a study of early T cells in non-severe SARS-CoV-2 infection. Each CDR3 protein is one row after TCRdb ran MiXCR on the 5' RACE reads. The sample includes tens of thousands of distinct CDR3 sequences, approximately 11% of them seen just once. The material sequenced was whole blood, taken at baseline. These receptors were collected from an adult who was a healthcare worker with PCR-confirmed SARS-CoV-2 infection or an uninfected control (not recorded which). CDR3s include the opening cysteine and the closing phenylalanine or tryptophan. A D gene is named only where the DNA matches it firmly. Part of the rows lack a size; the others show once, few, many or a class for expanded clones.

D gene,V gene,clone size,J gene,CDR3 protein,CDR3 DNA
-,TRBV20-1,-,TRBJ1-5,CSARTTGGNQPQHF,TGCAGTGCTAGAACTACTGGGGGCAATCAGCCCCAGCATTTT
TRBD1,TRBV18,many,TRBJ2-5,CASSPTGGKETQYF,TGTGCCAGCTCACCAACAGGGGGCAAAGAGACCCAGTACTTC
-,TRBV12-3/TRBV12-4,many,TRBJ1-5,CASSLAGGGNQPQHF,TGTGCCAGCAGTTTAGCAGGCGGGGGCAATCAGCCCCAGCATTTT
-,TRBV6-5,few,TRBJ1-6,CASRGHSSYNSPLHF,TGTGCCAGCAGGGGACATAGCTCCTATAATTCACCCCTCCACTTT
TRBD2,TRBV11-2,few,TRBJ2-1,CASSLSSGGYNEQFF,TGTGCCAGCAGCTTAAGTAGCGGGGGATACAATGAGCAGTTCTTC
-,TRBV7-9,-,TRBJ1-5,CASSAGPGGHQPQHF,TGTGCCAGCAGCGCCGGACCCGGGGGGCATCAGCCCCAGCATTTT
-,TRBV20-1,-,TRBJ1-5,CSARDEVSAQHF,TGCAGTGCTAGAGATGAGGTATCAGCCCAGCATTTT
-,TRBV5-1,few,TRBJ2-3,CASSLVGLTDTQYF,TGCGCCAGCAGCTTGGTGGGACTCACAGATACGCAGTATTTT
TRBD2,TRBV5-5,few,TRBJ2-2,CASSFRLAGANGELFF,TGTGCCAGCAGCTTCCGACTAGCGGGGGCGAACGGGGAGCTGTTTTTT
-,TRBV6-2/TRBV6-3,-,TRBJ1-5,CASSRGASNQPQHF,TGTGCCAGCAGTCGCGGGGCTAGCAATCAGCCCCAGCATTTT
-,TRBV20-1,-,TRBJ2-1,CSASRWGANEQFF,TGCAGTGCGAGCCGCTGGGGGGCAAATGAGCAGTTCTTC
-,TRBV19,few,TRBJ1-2,CASSIGSLDTYGYTF,TGTGCCAGTAGTATCGGGTCCCTGGATACCTATGGCTACACCTTC
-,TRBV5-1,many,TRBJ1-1,CASSPSTAPNTEAFF,TGCGCCAGCAGCCCGTCGACGGCTCCTAACACTGAAGCTTTCTTT
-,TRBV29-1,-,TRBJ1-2,CSVAQGPAGYTF,TGCAGCGTTGCGCAGGGCCCGGCTGGCTACACCTTC
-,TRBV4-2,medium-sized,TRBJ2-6,CASSQDGVSGANVLTF,TGTGCCAGCAGCCAAGATGGGGTCTCTGGGGCCAACGTCCTGACTTTC
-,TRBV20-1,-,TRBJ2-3,CSARDALGTDTQYF,TGCAGTGCTAGAGATGCTCTCGGCACAGATACGCAGTATTTT
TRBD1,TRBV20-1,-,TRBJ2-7,CSARHRGPLPSYEQYF,TGCAGTGCTAGACACAGGGGCCCCCTTCCCTCCTACGAGCAGTACTTC
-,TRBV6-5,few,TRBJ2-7,CASRRGGGYEQYF,TGTGCCAGCAGGAGGGGGGGCGGCTACGAGCAGTACTTC
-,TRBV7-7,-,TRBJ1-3,CASSQDVSGNTIYF,TGTGCTAGCAGCCAGGACGTCTCTGGAAACACCATATATTTT
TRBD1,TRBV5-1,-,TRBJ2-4,CASSLPLSGGAKNIQYF,TGCGCCAGCAGCTTGCCTTTATCAGGGGGCGCCAAAAACATTCAGTACTTC
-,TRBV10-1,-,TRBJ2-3,CASSESKVGGTDTQYF,TGCGCCAGCAGTGAGTCTAAGGTTGGCGGCACAGATACGCAGTATTTT
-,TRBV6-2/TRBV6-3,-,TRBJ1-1,CASSYPLRDAEAFF,TGTGCCAGCAGTTACCCCTTAAGGGACGCTGAAGCTTTCTTT
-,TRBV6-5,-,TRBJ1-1,CASSYRTEAFF,TGTGCCAGCAGTTACCGCACTGAAGCTTTCTTT
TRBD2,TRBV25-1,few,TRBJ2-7,CASSRGGSGPYEQYF,TGTGCCAGCAGTCGGGGGGGAAGCGGGCCCTACGAGCAGTACTTC
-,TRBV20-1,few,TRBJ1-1,CSATRTPGPNTEAFF,TGCAGTGCTACCCGGACCCCTGGTCCGAACACTGAAGCTTTCTTT
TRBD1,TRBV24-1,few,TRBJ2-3,CATSDSGTGVEDTQYF,TGTGCCACCAGTGATTCCGGGACAGGGGTGGAAGATACGCAGTATTTT